Below are 16 T cell receptor beta chains sequenced from a single sample in a study of Graves' ophthalmopathy and Graves' hyperthyroidism. RNA served as the template for amplifying TCR beta CDR3 regions. HTBI primers were used in a first-round RT-PCR, which preceded a second-round multiplex PCR. Each CDR3 protein gets one entry after TCRdb re-called the multiplex PCR reads with MiXCR. The sample holds 680,000 or so distinct CDR3 sequences, roughly 20% seen once. Sequencing was carried out using peripheral blood. The receptors come from a woman aged 18 to 35 with stable Graves' hyperthyroidism. Some clones in this sample may be carry-over from other donors' samples.

This clonotype was counted at least ten times. The chain has TRBV6-1 and TRBJ2-4; D might be TRBD2 (5 bases). Trimming pared 3 bases from V and 0 bases from J, leaving 12 bases between. The germline V gene encodes CDR1 MNHNS and CDR2 SASEGT. CDR3 length: 16 residues. The CDR3 DNA reads as TGTGCCAGCAGTGAGTTGAGGGTGTCAGCCAAAAACATTCAGTACTTC. This codes for CASSELRVSAKNIQYF.

The chain has TRBV15 and TRBJ2-2; perhaps TRBD2 as D (5 bases). This CDR3 is 13 amino acids long. V lost 8 bases and J lost 3, with 10 bases in between. Germline CDR1 LNHNV, CDR2 YYDKDF (reference sequence). CDR3 region: CATGLGYTGELFF. The CDR3 coding sequence is TGTGCCACCGGACTGGGCTACACCGGGGAGCTGTTTTTT.

DNA for the CDR3: TGCGCCAGCAGCCCACGGACAGGTGAGAACGAGCAGTACTTC. As protein: CASSPRTGENEQYF. The chain recombines TRBV5-1 with TRBJ2-7, with 7 bases that match TRBD1. The CDR3 spans 14 residues. CDR1 and CDR2 (germline): SGHRS, YFSETQ. The V segment lost 4 bases and the J segment 5 bases; nucleotides outside the gene matches: 9.

This clonotype was seen repeatedly, ten times or more. The V call is TRBV28, the J call TRBJ1-5; no clear D gene. The CDR3 contains 17 residues. With 3 bases removed from V and 0 bases from J, the gap between germline ends came to 15 bases. Germline values: CDR1 MDHEN, CDR2 SYDVKM. In DNA form, the CDR3 reads TGTGCCAGCAGTTTCCAACCTCGCCGTTATAGCAATCAGCCCCAGCATTTT. It translates to CASSFQPRRYSNQPQHF.

In its sample, this clonotype was seen many times. V usage is TRBV27 and J usage is TRBJ1-6; TRBD1 matches 8 bases. CDR3 size: 14 residues. The trim removed 6 bases at V and 7 bases at J, leaving 5 bases unmatched. The germline V gene encodes CDR1 MNHEY and CDR2 SMNVEV (reference sequence). CDR3 protein: CASSRTGKNSPLHF. DNA of the CDR3: TGTGCCAGCAGCCGGACAGGGAAGAATTCACCCCTCCACTTT.

This clonotype was observed many times. V gene TRBV12-3 or TRBV12-4 combines with J gene TRBJ1-2; tentatively, D is TRBD1 (5 bases). The CDR3 runs 12 residues. The V end was cut by 6 bases, the J end by 3 bases, with 8 bases between. CDR3 nucleotides: TGTGCCAGCAGCCGGGGGGACTATGGCTACACCTTC. Residues: CASSRGDYGYTF.

In this sample, this clonotype turned up many times. A much bigger clone sits one base away, suggesting this may be a read error. Without the conserved terminal phenylalanine or tryptophan, this CDR3 likely stems from a read error. The genes are TRBV12-3 or TRBV12-4 and TRBJ1-5; TRBD1 matches at 10 bases. Trimming took 2 bases from V and 7 from J; bases not matched to a gene: 5. CDR3 size: 15 residues. CDR3 amino acids: CASSLWDRGCQPQHL. The CDR3 DNA follows: TGTGCCAGCAGTTTATGGGACAGGGGCTGCCAGCCCCAGCATCTT.

This clonotype was counted at least ten times. V and J are TRBV20-1 and TRBJ2-5, with D perhaps matching TRBD1 (5 bases). The V gene lost 0 bases and the J gene lost 7 bases, with 15 bases spanning the gap. The length of the CDR3 is 14 residues. In germline, CDR1 is DFQATT, CDR2 SNEGSKA (reference sequence). The DNA of the CDR3 is TGCAGTGCTAGAGATTGGGGCGCAGGAGTGACCCAGTACTTC. Translating gives CSARDWGAGVTQYF.

The chain carries TRBV27 and TRBJ2-7, with D unclear. V was trimmed by 7 bases and J by 1 base, leaving 23 bases between them. The CDR3 totals 17 residues. Germline assignment: CDR1 MNHEY and CDR2 SMNVEV (reference sequence). CDR3 protein: CASNPELGKGRSYEQYF. The CDR3 DNA is TGTGCCAGCAACCCCGAATTGGGCAAAGGAAGGTCCTACGAGCAGTACTTC.

The chain couples TRBV3-1 to TRBJ2-7, with D unresolved. Trimming removed 7 bases from V and 11 bases from J, with 12 bases in between. The germline CDR1 and CDR2 sequences are LGHDT and YNNKEL (reference sequence). The CDR3 totals 10 residues. Written as DNA, the CDR3 is TGTGCCAGCAAAAGAGGATTGAAGTACTTC. Translation gives CASKRGLKYF.

This clonotype was detected ten times or more. This chain uses TRBV12-3 or TRBV12-4 with TRBJ1-2; D uncertain. The CDR3 covers 12 residues. Trimming took 5 bases from V and 2 from J, leaving 6 bases between them. CDR3 sequence: CASSNPNYGYTF. In nucleotides, the CDR3 is TGTGCCAGCAGTAACCCCAACTATGGCTACACCTTC.

This clonotype was counted ten times or more. The chain has TRBV12-3 or TRBV12-4 and TRBJ2-5; TRBD2 aligns across 11 bases. The CDR3 is made up of 16 amino acids. The V segment lost 7 bases and the J segment 5 bases; nucleotides outside the gene matches: 12. For the CDR3, the DNA is TGTGCCAGCACTAATAGCGGGAGGGCCGTGGGGGAGACCCAGTACTTC. It translates to CASTNSGRAVGETQYF.

The chain is built from TRBV10-3 and TRBJ2-7, with 7 bases fitting TRBD1. Germline CDR1 ENHRY, CDR2 SYGVKD. This CDR3 spans 13 amino acids. Trimming removed 6 bases from V and 3 bases from J; junction bases left unmatched: 5. CDR3 sequence: CAIRGDRDYEQYF. In DNA form, the CDR3 reads TGTGCCATCAGGGGGGACAGAGACTACGAGCAGTACTTC.

This chain uses TRBV29-1 with TRBJ1-1; TRBD1 matches 7 bases. There are 13 residues in the CDR3. Germline loops: CDR1 SQVTM, CDR2 ANQGSEA. J lost 5 bases, V lost 7 bases, and 10 bases had no gene match. CDR3 region: CSGNDRVGTEAFF. The CDR3 region has the DNA TGCAGCGGGAATGACAGGGTTGGGACTGAAGCTTTCTTT.

This clonotype was detected many times. This chain uses TRBV12-3 or TRBV12-4 with TRBJ1-1; a weak D match, TRBD1 (6 bases). The CDR3 has 15 residues. With 0 bases removed from V and 5 bases from J, the gap between germline ends came to 13 bases. The CDR3, as DNA: TGTGCCAGCAGTTTAGCGCTCGGTCAGGGGACTGAAGCTTTCTTT. Encoded protein: CASSLALGQGTEAFF.

The chain combines TRBV12-3 or TRBV12-4 with TRBJ1-6, with 7 bases that match TRBD1. J was trimmed by 9 bases and V by 7 bases; bases with no gene match: 12. The CDR3 length is 15 residues. The CDR3 here is CASTLTGIFGSPLHF. CDR3 nucleotide sequence: TGTGCCAGCACCCTGACAGGGATTTTTGGTTCACCCCTCCACTTT.